The present entry profiles one TCR beta chain with its context. It has no known antigen specificity. No clone much larger than this one lies a single base away; base qualities are absent. The immunoSEQ Assay, a bias-controlled multiplex PCR, was used to amplify TCRbeta CDR3 regions from genomic DNA. On the study's bioinformatics: Within the assay, amplification of reference gene primers was used to estimate how many nucleated cells each sample contained. To quantify the absolute abundance of each unique TCRbeta CDR3 rearrangement, sequence reads were collapsed and filtered. For each sample, productive Simpson clonality was calculated as the square root of Simpson's diversity index over productive rearrangements. In TCRdb, the immuneACCESS table is reduced to in-frame sequences with V and J assigned. These tables do not hold every clone; where another copy was compared, an unresolved V gene accounts for under half, and the others remain unexplained. The V and J calls and clone size were taken over from that table, and D and trimming were inferred from the DNA. For this sample the table gives approximately 36,000 clones, of which around 87% were detected only once. Jointly, the top ten make up about 19% of the sample.

The collaborating institutions used their own protocols to collect whole blood in K2EDTA tubes. For TCRbeta analysis, collaborators shipped samples as frozen whole blood, isolated PBMCs, or DNA extracted from either of those sample types. This sample was taken from a study of blood T cell repertoires in COVID-19 (dated by TCRdb to 2020 to 2021). At the level of the whole study: Samples from collaborators originated in the United States, Italy and Spain and spanned both the acute and convalescent phases of COVID-19. A freely available public database, intended as a resource for researchers studying the immune response to SARS-CoV-2, is where the repertoires were released. A de-identified subject ID, COVID-19 status, age in years and sex were almost always included in the sample metadata. The prospective study material was composed of cDNA or gDNA derived from T cells, B-cell-depleted T cells, or PBMCs. The samples were drawn from two sources: the first 160 participants of the ongoing ImmuneRACE study, and 950 to 1,500 subjects contributed by 6 global collaborators. Subjects who had been exposed to COVID-19, were actively infected with it, or had recovered from it provided the deeply sampled blood TCRbeta repertoires that made up the dataset. HLA class I and class II types, where available, came from metadata supplied by the sample provider rather than from assay-based typing. Results and caveats for the whole study, not just this receptor: The amount of clinical and demographic metadata varied by source and participant and was provided uncurated.

Trimming accounts for 3 bases at V and 3 bases at J, while the number of junction bases matched to no gene is 3. Reading from cysteine to phenylalanine, the CDR3 counts 13 amino acids. Only CDR3 DNA remains: 39 bases, in frame from the first base. Looking up the germline V gene yields CDR1 SGHRS and CDR2 YFSETQ. Recombination joined TRBV5-1 with TRBJ2-7; 7 junctional bases match TRBD1. Material for sequencing was peripheral blood. This receptor was identified in a man between 60 and 75 years old with acute or convalescent COVID-19. For the CDR3, the sequence is CASSWDRNYEQYF. The sequenced DNA is TGCGCCAGCAGCTGGGACAGAAACTACGAGCAGTACTTC.